This TCR beta chain is drawn from a study of OX40 agonist ivuxolimab in advanced cancers. Regarding the complete study: The costimulatory receptor OX40 (CD134) was targeted by ivuxolimab, a fully human IgG2 agonistic monoclonal antibody. Intravenous ivuxolimab was administered to patients every 2 weeks at six dose levels: 0.01, 0.1, 0.3, 1.5, 3 and 10 mg/kg. Of the approximately 50 patients in dose escalation, some 19 had hepatocellular carcinoma, about 15 had melanoma, 9 had renal cell carcinoma and 9 had head and neck cancer. A male proportion of roughly 85% and a mean age of 60 years, ranging from about 20 to 80, were recorded for the dose-escalation cohort. Prior anti-PD-1, anti-PD-L1 or anti-CTLA-4 therapy was permitted, and 30% to 45% of dose-escalation patients had received checkpoint inhibitors. Partial responses occurred in three dose-escalation patients, of whom one had hepatocellular carcinoma and two had cutaneous melanoma. Peripheral TCRbeta sequencing was intended to test whether TCR sequence diversity was altered and clonal T-cell expansion was caused by ivuxolimab. The paper describes the monotherapy dose-escalation part (N of about 57 patients) of the phase I trial of ivuxolimab.

Patients with a history of autoimmune disease or receiving systemic immunosuppression were excluded from the trial. In every dose cohort, peripheral blood was drawn for TCR sequencing at baseline, cycle 4 day 1, and cycle 7 day 1. Samples came from an open-label, multicenter, first-in-human phase I dose-escalation trial of ivuxolimab. Adults with locally advanced or metastatic melanoma, renal cell carcinoma, hepatocellular carcinoma or head and neck squamous cell carcinoma were enrolled in the trial. Before TCR sequencing, CD4+ T cells and CD8+ T cells from peripheral blood were sorted into separate populations. Genomic DNA was extracted from sorted cells for sequencing of the TCRbeta CDR3 region. The immunoSEQ Assay was used to sequence the TCRbeta CDR3 regions. The table comes from immuneACCESS by way of TCRdb, which keeps in-frame sequences with V and J called. Part of the clones is missing from these tables; in studies checked, under half for an unresolved V gene and the rest for unknown reasons. Counted in this sample were about 86,000 clones; around 85% of them appeared once. The ten largest make up 1.1% to 1.5% of the sample.

Its CDR3 holds 10 amino acids, cysteine through phenylalanine. The entry retains the CDR3 DNA only, 30 bases that are in frame from base 1. CDR1 and CDR2, per the germline V gene, are MNHNS and SASEGT. The trim is 6 bases for V and 8 bases for J, with a gap of 5 bases between the germline ends. What the work shows at the level of the full study, not this receptor alone: Low levels of normalized T-cell clonal expansion were also seen in some patients who did not respond. Antigen specificity was not determined for the clonally expanded peripheral T cells. Clonal expansion of both CD4+ and CD8+ blood T cells was observed from baseline to week 6 at doses 0.1 to 3.0 mg/kg. After ivuxolimab, expanded clones were on average more numerous among CD8+ T cells than among CD4+ T cells. In partial responders in the 0.1-3.0 mg/kg groups, normalized peripheral clonal expansion was found to be among the lowest, especially among CD8+ T cells.

This clone was seen only a few times. Which antigen it targets is not known. One base away there is no much larger clone; base qualities are not given. Here the sequenced sample was CD4+ or CD8+ T cells sorted from blood, taken in a trial of the OX40 agonist ivuxolimab. The V gene is TRBV6-1 and the J gene is TRBJ2-4, with a weak D call of TRBD2 (5 bases match). The receptor was derived from an adult with an advanced solid tumor such as melanoma, head and neck, liver or kidney cancer. The CDR3 reads CASRRDIQYF. The base sequence is TGTGCCAGCAGGAGGGACATTCAGTACTTC.